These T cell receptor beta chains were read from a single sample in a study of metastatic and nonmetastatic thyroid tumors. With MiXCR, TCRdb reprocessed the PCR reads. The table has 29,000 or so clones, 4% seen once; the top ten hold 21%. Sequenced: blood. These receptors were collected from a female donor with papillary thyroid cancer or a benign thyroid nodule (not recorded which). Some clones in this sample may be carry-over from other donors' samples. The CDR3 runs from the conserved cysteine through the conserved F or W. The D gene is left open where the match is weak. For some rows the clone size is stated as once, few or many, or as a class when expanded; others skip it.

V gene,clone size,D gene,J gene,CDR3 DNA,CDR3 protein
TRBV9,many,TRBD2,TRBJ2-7,TGTGCCAGCAGCGTAGGGACTAGCGCGACCTACGAGCAGTACTTC,CASSVGTSATYEQYF
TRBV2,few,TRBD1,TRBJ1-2,TGTGCCAGCAGTTTAGGACAGGGCGCGGATGGCTACACCTTC,CASSLGQGADGYTF
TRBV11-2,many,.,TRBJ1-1,TGTGCCAGCAGCATGGCGGGGACTGAAGCTTTCTTT,CASSMAGTEAFF
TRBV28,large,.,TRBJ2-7,TGTGCCAGCAGTTCTCTTTTGGGTAGCGCCTACGAGCAGTACTTC,CASSSLLGSAYEQYF
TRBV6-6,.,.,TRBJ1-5,TGTGCCAGCAGTTACCGCGGACAGTCTAGCAATCAGCCCCAGCATTTT,CASSYRGQSSNQPQHF
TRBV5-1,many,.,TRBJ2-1,TGCGCCAGCAGCTTCGCAGGGACCAACAATGAGCAGTTCTTC,CASSFAGTNNEQFF
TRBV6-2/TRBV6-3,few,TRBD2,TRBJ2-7,TGTGCCAGCAGTACAAAAGCGGGAGGGACCTACGAGCAGTACTTC,CASSTKAGGTYEQYF
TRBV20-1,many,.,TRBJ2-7,TGCAGTGCTATGGAGGTAGCCTACGAGCAGTACTTC,CSAMEVAYEQYF
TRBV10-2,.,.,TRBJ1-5,TGCGCCAGCAGTGAGAGTCATAGCAATCAGCCCCAGCATTTT,CASSESHSNQPQHF
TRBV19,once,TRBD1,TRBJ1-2,TGTGCCAGTAGTATATCGTCTAACCAACAGGGGGCTGGCTATGGCTACACCTTC,CASSISSNQQGAGYGYTF
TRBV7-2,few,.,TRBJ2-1,TGTGCCAGCAGCTTAGTCGGGACTGGATACAATGAGCAGTTCTTC,CASSLVGTGYNEQFF
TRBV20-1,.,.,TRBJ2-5,TGTAGTGCTAGGAGGGGAATGGAGACCCAGTACTTC,CSARRGMETQYF
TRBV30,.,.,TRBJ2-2,TGTGCCTGGAGGGACTACCGAAAGACCGGGGAGCTGTTTTTT,CAWRDYRKTGELFF
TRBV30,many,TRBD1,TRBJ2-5,TGTGCCTGGAGTAACAGGGGGGAGACCCAGTACTTC,CAWSNRGETQYF
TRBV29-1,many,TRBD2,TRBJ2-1,TGCAGCCTAACCGGGACTAGCCTTCGGAGTGAGCAGTTCTTC,CSLTGTSLRSEQFF